The 20 T cell receptor beta chains below come from one sample, sequenced in a study of T cell changes during pregnancy in multiple sclerosis. Profiling relied on immunoSEQ multiplex PCR, and the TCRdb table lists in-frame clones only, not all of them. The data contain more than 15,000 clones, 84% of them singletons. Specimen: CD8+ T cells from peripheral blood mononuclear cells, collected in the third trimester of pregnancy. All receptors derive from a female donor in good health, enrolled as a control in a pregnancy study.

The chain carries TRBV27 and TRBJ2-1; 9 bases map to TRBD1. V gave up 4 bases and J gave up 0 bases; unmatched junction bases: 7. Germline V gives CDR1 MNHEY, CDR2 SMNVEV (reference sequence). This CDR3 has 17 amino acids. The chain's CDR3 is CASSSLKGQGSYNEQFF. The CDR3, as DNA: TGTGCCAGCAGTTCCCTTAAGGGACAGGGCTCCTACAATGAGCAGTTCTTC.

This clone was seen a handful of times. The genes are TRBV2 and TRBJ1-6, with unresolved D. The V end was cut by 5 bases, the J end by 9 bases, with 14 bases between. Germline lookup yields CDR1 SNHLY and CDR2 FYNNEI. The CDR3 is 14 amino acids. The CDR3 spells CASSPDRESSPLHF. For the CDR3, the DNA is TGTGCCAGCAGTCCGGATCGGGAGAGTTCACCCCTCCACTTT. Combining the CDR3 with reference TRBV2 and TRBJ1-6 gives the whole variable domain EPEVTQTPSHQVTQMGQEVILRCVPISNHLYFYWYRQILGQKVEFLVSFYNNEISEKSEIFDDQFSVERPDGSNFTLKIRSTKLEDSAMYFCASSPDRESSPLHFGNGTRLTVT.

The V gene is TRBV6-6, the J gene TRBJ1-2; tentatively, D is TRBD1 (5 bases). Germline lookup yields CDR1 MNHNY and CDR2 SVGAGI (reference sequence). The ends were cut back, 5 bases at V and 6 bases at J, with 16 bases in the middle. The CDR3 extends over 14 amino acids. DNA of the CDR3: TGTGCCAGCAGTCCCGTTGGGGGGAGGAATGGCTACACCTTC. Residues: CASSPVGGRNGYTF.

This chain uses TRBV5-1 with TRBJ2-2, with D possibly being TRBD1 (5 bases). This CDR3 contains 14 residues. Trimming pared 4 bases from V and 5 bases from J, leaving 12 bases between. The germline V gene encodes CDR1 SGHRS and CDR2 YFSETQ. This CDR3 is CASSPGNLTGELFF. The DNA for the CDR3 is TGCGCCAGCAGCCCAGGGAACCTAACCGGGGAGCTGTTTTTT.

The rearrangement joins TRBV21-1 to TRBJ2-2; the DNA was not compared with TRBD2, the D call given in the table. TRBV21-1 is classified as a pseudogene. The CDR3 is 15 amino acids. CDR3 bases: TGTGCCAGCAGCAAAAGCGGGAGAGGCACCGGGGAGCTGTTTTTT. It yields the protein CASSKSGRGTGELFF.

V is TRBV6-5 and J is TRBJ2-7; 7 bases are a match to TRBD2. The CDR3 loop spans 15 amino acids. Germline V gene data show CDR1 as MNHEY and CDR2 as SVGAGI. The junction had 9 bases not matched to a gene; V was cut back by 2 bases and J by 5 bases. The CDR3 sequence: CASSYGWEGRNEQYF. In DNA form, the CDR3 reads TGTGCCAGCAGTTACGGGTGGGAGGGCCGGAACGAGCAGTACTTC.

This clone was seen a few times. The V call is TRBV5-4, the J call TRBJ2-7, with TRBD2 identical over 8 bases. This CDR3 spans 13 amino acids. The germline V gene has CDR1 SGHNT and CDR2 YYREEE (reference sequence). V dropped 2 bases and J dropped 5; count of bases not matched to a gene: 3. The CDR3 spells CASSFRGGHEQYF. In nucleotides, the CDR3 is TGTGCCAGCAGCTTCCGGGGGGGCCACGAGCAGTACTTC.

The V call is TRBV28, the J call TRBJ1-2; D is undetermined. Trimming pared 7 bases from V and 6 bases from J, leaving 21 bases between. CDR3 size: 15 residues. Looked up from germline, CDR1 is MDHEN and CDR2 is SYDVKM. CDR3 region: CASISPIWARDGYTF. CDR3 DNA: TGTGCCAGCATTTCCCCTATCTGGGCCCGAGATGGCTACACCTTC.

The chain is built from TRBV27 and TRBJ2-6; possibly TRBD2 for D (6 bases). The CDR3 length is 18 residues. Germline lookup yields CDR1 MNHEY and CDR2 SMNVEV (reference sequence). The V end was cut by 1 base, the J end by 0 bases, with 13 bases between. The CDR3 nucleotides are TGTGCCAGCAGTTTATTTGGGACTGGGAGCTCTGGGGCCAACGTCCTGACTTTC. Amino acid sequence: CASSLFGTGSSGANVLTF.

The V call is TRBV6-5, the J call TRBJ2-3, with a weak D call TRBD2 (5 bases). V was trimmed by 4 bases and J by 4 bases, leaving 18 bases between them. This CDR3 comprises 16 residues. Germline lookup yields CDR1 MNHEY and CDR2 SVGAGI. The CDR3 loop is CASSFSHDGLADTQYF. CDR3 DNA sequence: TGTGCCAGCAGTTTTAGCCACGACGGACTGGCAGATACGCAGTATTTT.

As concerns this clone: The junction departs from the called germline gene at one end, perhaps through a read error. V is TRBV5-4 and J is TRBJ2-1; 7 positions match TRBD2. The CDR3 totals 16 residues. From germline, CDR1 is SGHNT and CDR2 YYREEE (reference sequence). The CDR3 DNA is TGTGCCAGCAGCTTGGGGGGAGGGCTCTCCCACAATGAGCAGTTCTTC. Protein: CASSLGGGLSHNEQFF. Supplemented by reference TRBV5-4 and TRBJ2-1, the full variable domain reads ETGVTQSPTHLIKTRGQQVTLRCSSQSGHNTVSWYQQALGQGPQFIFQYYREEENGRGNFPPRFSGLQFPNYSSELNVNALELDDSALYLCASSLGGGLSHNEQFFGPGTRLTVL.

This chain connects TRBV5-1 to TRBJ1-1; D gene uncertain. The CDR3 is 15 amino acids. CDR1 is SGHRS, CDR2 YFSETQ, per germline. The V end was cut by 1 base, the J end by 0 bases, with 10 bases between. The CDR3 sequence: CASSLNPGMNTEAFF. Written as DNA, the CDR3 is TGCGCCAGCAGCTTGAATCCAGGAATGAACACTGAAGCTTTCTTT.

V usage is TRBV4-3 and J usage is TRBJ1-1, with 9 nucleotides matching TRBD1. Germline V lookup: CDR1 LGHNA, CDR2 YSLEER. Germline trimming cut 4 bases from V and 11 bases from J; bases unmatched to any gene: 8. The CDR3 is 13 residues long. The CDR3 sequence: CASSPGQGRIAFF. The CDR3 DNA reads as TGCGCCAGCAGCCCGGGACAGGGACGGATCGCTTTCTTT.

This chain links TRBV7-8 with TRBJ1-5; D perhaps matches TRBD1 (6 bases). V was cut by 3 bases and J by 1 base, with 16 bases left in between. This CDR3 has 17 amino acids. Germline V gives CDR1 SGHVS, CDR2 FQNEAQ. The CDR3 nucleotides read TGTGCCAGCAGCTTCCGACAGGCCCTGGGGAGCAATCAGCCCCAGCATTTT. Translating it yields CASSFRQALGSNQPQHF. The complete variable domain, with remaining parts taken from reference TRBV7-8 and TRBJ1-5, reads GAGVSQSPRYKVAKRGQDVALRCDPISGHVSLFWYQQALGQGPEFLTYFQNEAQLDKSGLPSDRFFAERPEGSVSTLKIQRTQQEDSAVYLCASSFRQALGSNQPQHFGDGTRLSIL.

The rearrangement uses TRBV29-1 and TRBJ1-1; D remains ambiguous. V dropped 4 bases and J dropped 0 bases, with 12 bases sitting between them. This CDR3 comprises 14 residues. Germline V gene data show CDR1 as SQVTM and CDR2 as ANQGSEA. Written as DNA, the CDR3 is TGCAGCGTTGTGGGCAGCAACATGAACACTGAAGCTTTCTTT. Translating gives CSVVGSNMNTEAFF.

This clone has only a few counts. The chain links TRBV27 to TRBJ2-7; 7 bases line up with TRBD1. Germline assignment: CDR1 MNHEY and CDR2 SMNVEV (reference sequence). The CDR3 length is 13 residues. After removal of 6 bases from V and 3 bases from J, the junction contained 5 bases not matched to a gene. CDR3 nucleotides: TGTGCCAGCAGCTATCGGGACAGCTACGAGCAGTACTTC. Protein sequence: CASSYRDSYEQYF.

This clone was picked up one time. The chain links TRBV7-2 to TRBJ2-7, with a possible D match to TRBD1 (5 bases). V dropped 5 bases and J dropped 4 bases, with 6 bases sitting between them. The CDR3 consists of 11 residues. CDR1 is SGHTA, CDR2 FQGNSA, per germline. The CDR3 DNA follows: TGTGCCAGCAGCAGGGGTTACGAGCAGTACTTC. It encodes CASSRGYEQYF.

The gene calls are TRBV2 and TRBJ2-2, with 10 bases fitting TRBD1. Germline V gene sequence: CDR1 SNHLY, CDR2 FYNNEI. After removal of 6 bases from V and 3 bases from J, the junction contained 4 bases not matched to a gene. The CDR3 contains 15 residues. The CDR3 DNA sequence: TGTGCCAGCAGACGGACAGGGGGAGACACCGGGGAGCTGTTTTTT. Translating gives CASRRTGGDTGELFF.

The chain links TRBV9 to TRBJ2-2; 12 bases fit TRBD2. V lost 5 bases to trimming and J lost 1 base; unmatched junction nucleotides: 6. The CDR3 runs to 17 residues. Looked up from germline, CDR1 is SGDLS and CDR2 is YYNGEE. In DNA form, the CDR3 reads TGTGCCAGCAGACCACTAGCGGGGGGCATGAACACCGGGGAGCTGTTTTTT. This sequence encodes CASRPLAGGMNTGELFF.

This chain joins TRBV29-1 and TRBJ2-2; 7 bases are shared with TRBD2. The CDR3 is 15 residues long. Germline assignment: CDR1 SQVTM and CDR2 ANQGSEA. V trimming: 7 bases; J trimming: 4 bases; junction bases outside the gene matches: 12. This chain's CDR3 is CSALGEGRGTGELFF. DNA of the CDR3: TGCAGCGCCCTCGGGGAGGGGCGGGGCACCGGGGAGCTGTTTTTT.